These T cell receptor beta chains were read from a single sample in a study of CD8+CD57+ T cells in acquired aplastic anemia. TCRdb used MiXCR to reprocess the reads, holding one entry per CDR3 protein. Of approximately 160,000 distinct CDR3 sequences in the sample, less than 50% were seen once. The sequenced sample consisted of sorted CD4+, CD8+, or CD8+CD57+ T cells (not recorded which) from PBMCs. The receptors come from a human donor with aplastic anemia. The CDR3 runs from the conserved cysteine through the conserved F or W. The D gene is left open where the match is weak. For some rows the clone size is stated as once, few or many, or as a class when expanded; others skip it.

clone size	V gene	J gene	D gene	CDR3 protein	CDR3 DNA
many	TRBV25-1	TRBJ2-5	TRBD1	CASSRGVGQGGRETQYF	TGTGCCAGCAGTAGGGGGGTTGGACAGGGAGGTAGGGAGACCCAGTACTTC
many	TRBV7-6	TRBJ2-1	TRBD2	CASSSGASGGANYNEQFF	TGTGCCAGCAGCTCAGGAGCTAGCGGGGGGGCTAACTACAATGAGCAGTTCTTC
.	TRBV6-1	TRBJ2-2	TRBD1	CASRGGTGNTGELFF	TGTGCCAGCAGGGGCGGGACAGGGAACACCGGGGAGCTGTTTTTT
.	TRBV5-1	TRBJ2-1	TRBD1	CASSTQTGGPANEQFF	TGCGCCAGCAGCACACAGACAGGGGGCCCCGCCAATGAGCAGTTCTTC
once	TRBV15	TRBJ1-2	.	CATSSPDGTRAGYTF	TGTGCCACCAGCAGTCCGGACGGGACACGCGCTGGCTACACCTTC
many	TRBV7-6	TRBJ1-3	TRBD1	CASSPDRSRNTIYF	TGTGCCAGCAGCCCGGACAGGAGCCGAAACACCATATATTTT
many	TRBV20-1	TRBJ2-2	.	CSAKAPAERTGELFF	TGCAGTGCGAAGGCCCCAGCGGAGAGAACCGGGGAGCTGTTTTTT
many	TRBV5-1	TRBJ2-7	.	CASSLGRGINEQYF	TGCGCCAGCAGCTTGGGCAGGGGAATAAACGAGCAGTACTTC
.	TRBV29-1	TRBJ2-5	.	CSVRGGETQYF	TGCAGCGTCCGGGGCGGCGAGACCCAGTACTTC
.	TRBV24-1	TRBJ1-2	.	CATSDLFYGYTF	TGTGCCACCAGTGATTTGTTCTATGGCTACACCTTC
.	TRBV19	TRBJ1-5	TRBD1	CASSRTGGVNQPQHF	TGTGCCAGTAGTAGGACAGGGGGCGTCAATCAGCCCCAGCATTTT
many	TRBV7-2	TRBJ1-5	.	CASSAPLGNQPQHF	TGTGCCAGCAGCGCCCCGTTGGGGAATCAGCCCCAGCATTTT
.	TRBV12-3/TRBV12-4	TRBJ2-3	TRBD1	CASSSKLARGQGAADTQYF	TGTGCCAGCAGTTCAAAACTAGCCCGGGGACAGGGGGCCGCAGATACGCAGTATTTT
once	TRBV10-3	TRBJ1-6	TRBD1	CAISGQGLNSPLHF	TGTGCCATCAGTGGACAGGGACTTAATTCACCCCTCCACTTT
many	TRBV6-1	TRBJ1-5	.	CASSQSGGSYSNQPQHF	TGTGCCAGCAGCCAATCAGGCGGGAGTTATAGCAATCAGCCCCAGCATTTT
.	TRBV9	TRBJ1-1	.	CASSVSGGPVNTEAFF	TGTGCCAGCAGCGTTAGCGGGGGGCCGGTGAACACTGAAGCTTTCTTT
many	TRBV20-1	TRBJ2-7	.	CSASPGHSYEQYF	TGCAGTGCTTCCCCGGGACACTCCTACGAGCAGTACTTC
many	TRBV29-1	TRBJ1-1	.	CSVHQGWATEAFF	TGCAGCGTTCATCAGGGGTGGGCCACTGAAGCTTTCTTT
many	TRBV5-1	TRBJ2-7	TRBD2	CASSLGTSAHEQYF	TGCGCCAGCAGCTTGGGGACTAGCGCACACGAGCAGTACTTC
many	TRBV25-1	TRBJ2-7	TRBD1	CASSPTIQGAPTYEQYF	TGTGCCAGCAGTCCCACCATTCAGGGGGCGCCTACCTACGAGCAGTACTTC
many	TRBV7-3	TRBJ1-2	.	CASSLTRTANYGYTF	TGTGCCAGCAGCTTAACCAGGACAGCTAACTATGGCTACACCTTC
.	TRBV7-8	TRBJ1-5	.	CASSSSQNQPQHF	TGTGCCAGCAGCTCATCACAGAATCAGCCCCAGCATTTT
many	TRBV5-1	TRBJ1-3	.	CASSLGNSGNTIYF	TGCGCCAGCAGCTTAGGAAACTCTGGAAACACCATATATTTT
.	TRBV9	TRBJ1-2	TRBD1	CASSLFGTGRVGYTF	TGTGCCAGCAGCTTGTTTGGGACAGGGAGAGTCGGCTACACCTTC
.	TRBV15	TRBJ1-5	TRBD1	CATSRARTGYRNQPQHF	TGTGCCACCAGCAGAGCCCGGACAGGGTATCGCAATCAGCCCCAGCATTTT
.	TRBV24-1	TRBJ2-5	TRBD2	CATSGTSGNQETQYF	TGTGCCACCAGTGGCACTAGCGGGAACCAAGAGACCCAGTACTTC
medium-sized	TRBV15	TRBJ1-5	.	CATSRDRVGNQPQHF	TGTGCCACCAGCAGAGACAGGGTAGGCAATCAGCCCCAGCATTTT
.	TRBV29-1	TRBJ1-2	.	CSVEGGNRRYGYTF	TGCAGCGTTGAAGGCGGGAACAGACGCTATGGCTACACCTTC
.	TRBV10-1	TRBJ2-1	TRBD2	CASNQLAVSYNEQFF	TGCGCCAGCAACCAACTAGCGGTATCCTACAATGAGCAGTTCTTC